These 18 T cell receptor beta chains originate from one sample sequenced in a study of cytomegalovirus exposure and HLA in healthy donors. Vbeta (60) and Jbeta (13) primers were used in the PCR. The method was immunoSEQ multiplex PCR; TCRdb's version includes in-frame clones alone and lacks a portion of them. Of about 160,000 clones listed, roughly 80% were seen once; the top ten hold roughly 2%. The sequencing input was PBMCs. The origin of the receptors is a man aged 50-59 years in good health and CMV-seropositive.

The CDR3 region is CASTADRVNYGYTF. DNA of the CDR3: TGTGCCAGTACCGCGGACAGAGTTAACTATGGCTACACCTTC. The chain uses TRBV19 and TRBJ1-2; possible D gene TRBD1, 6 bases. The germline V gene has CDR1 LNHDA and CDR2 SQIVND (reference sequence). V was shortened by 7 bases and J by 1 base, with 13 bases between the two germline ends. The CDR3 has 14 residues.

The chain carries TRBV4-2 and TRBJ2-1; possibly TRBD1 for D (5 bases). Germline V lookup: CDR1 LGHNA, CDR2 YNFKEQ. The ends were cut back, 1 base at V and 6 bases at J, with 7 bases in the middle. The CDR3 is made up of 13 amino acids. The CDR3 region is CASSQVDSNEQFF. The DNA of the CDR3 is TGTGCCAGCAGCCAAGTCGACAGCAATGAGCAGTTCTTC.

This sequence joins TRBV9 and TRBJ2-1; unclear D gene. There are 16 residues in the CDR3. Trimming cost V 0 bases and J 8 bases, with 18 bases left between them. CDR1 is SGDLS, CDR2 YYNGEE, per germline. The CDR3 region is CASSVDGYLPSDEQFF. The CDR3 DNA reads TGTGCCAGCAGCGTAGACGGGTACCTTCCCTCCGATGAGCAGTTCTTC.

This clone is a singleton in its sample. J is TRBJ2-5 and V is TRBV7-2, with 10 bases lining up with TRBD2. Germline V gene data show CDR1 as SGHTA and CDR2 as FQGNSA. This CDR3 is 15 amino acids long. With 3 bases clipped from V and 4 bases from J, the junction kept 5 bases outside the gene matches. For the CDR3, the DNA is TGTGCCAGCAGCTTTCAAGCGGGGGGGCCAGAGACCCAGTACTTC. It encodes CASSFQAGGPETQYF.

The rearrangement links TRBV4-3 to TRBJ2-3; 15 positions match TRBD2. From germline, CDR1 is LGHNA and CDR2 YSLEER. Trimming removed 0 bases from V and 2 bases from J; junction bases left unmatched: 6. The CDR3 extends over 19 amino acids. The CDR3 nucleotides read TGCGCCAGCAGCCAAGATTTTGGACTAGCGGGGGGGAACACAGATACGCAGTATTTT. Protein: CASSQDFGLAGGNTDTQYF.

This clone was counted a few times. The V gene is TRBV10-3, the J gene TRBJ2-3; D is possibly TRBD2 (6 bases). V was trimmed by 8 bases and J by 0 bases, leaving 9 bases between them. The germline V gene has CDR1 ENHRY and CDR2 SYGVKD. The CDR3 is 13 residues long. The CDR3 DNA reads as TGTGCCATCTCTCGGGGGAGCACAGATACGCAGTATTTT. Translation gives CAISRGSTDTQYF.

The chain combines TRBV19 with TRBJ1-1; the D is unclear. The V end was cut by 4 bases, the J end by 0 bases, with 18 bases between. This CDR3 comprises 17 residues. Germline V gene sequence: CDR1 LNHDA, CDR2 SQIVND (reference sequence). The CDR3 reads CASSKGKRELLNTEAFF. CDR3 sequence (DNA): TGTGCCAGTAGTAAGGGAAAGAGGGAGCTATTGAACACTGAAGCTTTCTTT.

This clone was seen only a few times. The chain recombines TRBV29-1 with TRBJ1-2, with a weak D call TRBD1 (5 bases). This CDR3 comprises 12 residues. The V gene lost 3 bases and the J gene lost 3 bases, with 8 bases spanning the gap. Germline loops: CDR1 SQVTM, CDR2 ANQGSEA. CDR3 nucleotides: TGCAGCGTTGACAACAGGTACTATGGCTACACCTTC. It codes for CSVDNRYYGYTF.

This chain joins TRBV5-1 and TRBJ2-7, with 10 bases aligning to TRBD1. Germline CDR1 and CDR2: SGHRS and YFSETQ. V was clipped by 4 bases and J by 3 bases; unmatched bases: 7. CDR3 length: 15 amino acids. CDR3 loop: CASSEYGTGVYEQYF. The CDR3 bases are TGCGCCAGCAGCGAGTACGGGACAGGGGTCTACGAGCAGTACTTC.

The CDR3 loop reads CSVDPPGSYYGYTF. CDR3 sequence (DNA): TGCAGCGTTGACCCCCCCGGGAGCTACTATGGCTACACCTTC. The chain carries TRBV29-1 and TRBJ1-2; the D is unclear. V was cut by 3 bases and J by 3 bases, with 14 bases left in between. The germline CDR1 and CDR2 sequences are SQVTM and ANQGSEA. CDR3 length: 14 amino acids.

Written as DNA, the CDR3 is TGCGCCAGCAGCTTGGCCCAGGGCGCTAACTATGGCTACACCTTC. It encodes CASSLAQGANYGYTF. The rearrangement links TRBV5-1 to TRBJ1-2; TRBD1 might be the D (5 bases). Germline CDR1 is SGHRS and CDR2 is YFSETQ. The CDR3 totals 15 residues. Trimming took 0 bases from V and 0 from J, leaving 9 bases between them.

This clone showed up just a few times. The V and J genes are TRBV4-1 and TRBJ1-1; D call uncertain. Looked up from germline, CDR1 is MGHRA and CDR2 is YSYEKL. This CDR3 has 12 residues. Trimming shortened V by 7 bases and J by 6 bases, and 12 bases separated the two germline ends. The CDR3: CASTSMGAEAFF. For the CDR3, the DNA is TGCGCCAGCACCTCGATGGGAGCTGAAGCTTTCTTT.

The chain uses TRBV6-5 and TRBJ1-2; D gene ambiguous. CDR1 is MNHEY, CDR2 SVGAGI, per germline. V was cut by 4 bases and J by 5 bases, with 14 bases left in between. CDR3 length equals 14 residues. The CDR3, as DNA: TGTGCCAGCAGTTCCTCAAGAGGCCTGTATGGCTACACCTTC. Encoded protein: CASSSSRGLYGYTF.

V gene TRBV5-1 combines with J gene TRBJ2-7, with 10 positions matching TRBD1. Trimming cost V 4 bases and J 2 bases; bases outside gene matches: 3. The CDR3 runs 14 residues. Germline V lookup: CDR1 SGHRS, CDR2 YFSETQ. The CDR3 loop reads CASSSGTGAYEQYF. CDR3 nucleotide sequence: TGCGCCAGCAGCAGCGGGACAGGGGCCTACGAGCAGTACTTC.

The V gene is TRBV7-9, the J gene TRBJ2-3; D call uncertain. The CDR3 has 13 amino acids. V was trimmed by 2 bases and J by 15 bases, leaving 18 bases between them. Per germline, CDR1 SEHNR and CDR2 FQNEAQ (reference sequence). The CDR3, as DNA: TGTGCCAGCAGCTTAATGCTTGCTAGTGGCCTCTATTTT. Encoded protein: CASSLMLASGLYF.

The chain combines TRBV7-8 with TRBJ1-3; a possible D gene is TRBD1 (6 bases). Trimming removed 4 bases at V and 6 bases at J, with 10 bases between. This CDR3 is 13 amino acids long. Germline V gene data show CDR1 as SGHVS and CDR2 as FQNEAQ. CDR3 sequence: CASSSGTKNTIYF. In nucleotides, the CDR3 is TGTGCCAGCAGCTCCGGGACAAAAAACACCATATATTTT.

This chain connects TRBV29-1 to TRBJ1-3, with 9 bases that match TRBD1. J gave up 3 bases and V 7 bases, and 7 bases lay outside the gene matches. Germline CDR1 is SQVTM and CDR2 is ANQGSEA. The CDR3 runs to 14 residues. In DNA, the CDR3 is TGCAGCGCCGGGACAGGGACCTTTGGAAACACCATATATTTT. Translated, it gives CSAGTGTFGNTIYF.

The chain couples TRBV25-1 to TRBJ1-2, with D perhaps matching TRBD1 (5 bases). Germline V gives CDR1 MGHDK, CDR2 SYGVNS. This CDR3 is built from 14 residues. The V and J ends lost 5 bases and 1 base respectively, with 11 bases between them. The CDR3 here is CASSRGRFNYGYTF. For the CDR3, the DNA is TGTGCCAGCAGTAGGGGAAGATTTAACTATGGCTACACCTTC.